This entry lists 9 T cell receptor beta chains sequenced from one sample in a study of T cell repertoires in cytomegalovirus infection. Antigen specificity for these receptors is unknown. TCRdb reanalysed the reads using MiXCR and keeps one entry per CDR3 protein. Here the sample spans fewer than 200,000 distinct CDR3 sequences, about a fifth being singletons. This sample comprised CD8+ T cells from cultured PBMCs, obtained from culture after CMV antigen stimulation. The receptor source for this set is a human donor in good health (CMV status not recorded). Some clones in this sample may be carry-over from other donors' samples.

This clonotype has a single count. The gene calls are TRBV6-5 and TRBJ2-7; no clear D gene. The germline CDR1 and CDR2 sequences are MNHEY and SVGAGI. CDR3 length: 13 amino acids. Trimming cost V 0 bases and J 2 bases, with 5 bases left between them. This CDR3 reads CASSYSDPYEQYF. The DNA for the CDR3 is TGTGCCAGCAGTTACTCTGATCCCTACGAGCAGTACTTC.

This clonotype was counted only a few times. The CDR3 reads CASSIGGGGSSPLHF. CDR3 DNA: TGTGCCAGTAGTATAGGTGGGGGCGGAAGTTCACCCCTCCACTTT. The genes are TRBV19 and TRBJ1-6; D possibly corresponds to TRBD1 (6 bases). Trimming shortened V by 1 base and J by 9 bases, and 13 bases separated the two germline ends. Germline V gene data show CDR1 as LNHDA and CDR2 as SQIVND (reference sequence). The CDR3 runs 15 residues.

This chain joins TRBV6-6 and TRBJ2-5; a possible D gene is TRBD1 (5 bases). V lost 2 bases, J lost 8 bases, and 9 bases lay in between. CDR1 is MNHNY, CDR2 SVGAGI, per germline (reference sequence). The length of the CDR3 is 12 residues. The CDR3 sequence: CASSYSRGTQYF. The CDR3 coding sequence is TGTGCCAGCAGTTACAGTAGGGGAACCCAGTACTTC.

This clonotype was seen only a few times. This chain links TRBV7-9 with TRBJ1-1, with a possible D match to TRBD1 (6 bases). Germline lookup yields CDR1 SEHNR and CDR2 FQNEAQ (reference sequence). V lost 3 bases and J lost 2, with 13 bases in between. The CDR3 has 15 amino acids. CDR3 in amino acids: CASSFVGGANTEAFF. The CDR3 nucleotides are TGTGCCAGCAGCTTCGTGGGGGGCGCTAACACTGAAGCTTTCTTT.

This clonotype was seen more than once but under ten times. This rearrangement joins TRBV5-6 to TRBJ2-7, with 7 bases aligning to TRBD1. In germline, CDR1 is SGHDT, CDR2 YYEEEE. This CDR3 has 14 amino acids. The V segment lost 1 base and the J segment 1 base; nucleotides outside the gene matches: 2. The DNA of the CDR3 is TGTGCCAGCAGCTTGAGGGACAGTTCCTACGAGCAGTACTTC. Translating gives CASSLRDSSYEQYF. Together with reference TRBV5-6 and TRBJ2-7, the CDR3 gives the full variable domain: DAGVTQSPTHLIKTRGQQVTLRCSPKSGHDTVSWYQQALGQGPQFIFQYYEEEERQRGNFPDRFSGHQFPNYSSELNVNALLLGDSALYLCASSLRDSSYEQYFGPGTRLTVT.

The CDR3 protein is CASSLTPGQHNGYTF. CDR3 DNA sequence: TGTGCCAGCAGCTTAACGCCGGGACAGCATAATGGCTACACCTTC. The genes are TRBV7-6 and TRBJ1-2, with 7 bases lining up with TRBD1. The CDR3 loop spans 15 amino acids. J gave up 6 bases and V 2 bases, and 9 bases lay outside the gene matches. The V gene's germline CDR1 is SGHVS and CDR2 FNYEAQ.

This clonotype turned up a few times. In nucleotides, the CDR3 is TGTGCCAGCAGATCCTATGGCTACACCTTC. It codes for CASRSYGYTF. The genes are TRBV9 and TRBJ1-2; no clear D. Germline CDR1 SGDLS, CDR2 YYNGEE. Trimming took 5 bases from V and 4 from J, leaving 3 bases between them. The CDR3 runs 10 residues.

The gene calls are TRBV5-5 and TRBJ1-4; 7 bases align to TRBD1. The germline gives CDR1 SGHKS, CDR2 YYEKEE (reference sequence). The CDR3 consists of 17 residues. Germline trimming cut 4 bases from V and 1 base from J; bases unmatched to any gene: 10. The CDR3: CASSPSQYRGTNEKLFF. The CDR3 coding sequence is TGTGCCAGCAGCCCATCCCAATACAGGGGAACTAATGAAAAACTGTTTTTT.

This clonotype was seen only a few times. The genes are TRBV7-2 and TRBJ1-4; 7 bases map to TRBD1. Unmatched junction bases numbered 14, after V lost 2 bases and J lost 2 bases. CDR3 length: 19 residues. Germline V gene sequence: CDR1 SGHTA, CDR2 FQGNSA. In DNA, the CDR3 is TGTGCCAGCAGCTTAAGGGCAGGGGGAAGGATGATGACTAATGAAAAACTGTTTTTT. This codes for CASSLRAGGRMMTNEKLFF.